The clone carrying this TCR beta chain was found once. Its cognate antigen is unknown. Indicated time point: blood 4 weeks post-SBRT, at nephrectomy. The treatment was: 15 Gy SBRT to primary tumor, nephrectomy 4 weeks later. This sample is part of a study of radiation and T cells in renal cell carcinoma. Regarding the study as a whole: No pretreatment tumor biopsies were available for baseline clonotypes. In blood, top tumor clones expanded by 2 weeks, shrinking by 4.

The CDR3 extends over 16 amino acids. Looked up from germline, CDR1 is ENHRY and CDR2 is SYGVKD. The ends lost 6 bases at V and 1 base at J; junction bases unmatched: 5. Produced via immunoSEQ multiplex PCR; TCRdb's table is partial and in-frame only. The sample lists approximately 29,000 clones; more than 65% were seen once. The gene calls are TRBV10-3 and TRBJ2-2; 10 bases are shared with TRBD2. The specimen comprised blood, sampled from a patient whose treatment included radiotherapy and nephrectomy. This sequence was found in a man aged 55 to 69 with renal cell carcinoma. This CDR3 reads CAIRRTSGLNTGELFF. The CDR3 region has the DNA TGTGCCATCAGACGGACTAGCGGACTGAACACCGGGGAGCTGTTTTTT.